This T cell receptor (beta chain) derives from a study of post-analysis software for immune sequencing data. Overall study findings and caveats: Strong co-clustering by F measure linked samples that shared a preparation batch. In multiple sclerosis, normalized Chao1 diversity was significantly below that of controls. Patients used five TRBV segments, including TRBV5-6, TRBV5-1 and TRBV20-1, more often than controls.

CDR3 size: 15 residues. Trimming removed 5 bases from V and 6 bases from J; junction bases left unmatched: 7. The germline V gene encodes CDR1 MNHNS and CDR2 SASEGT. Unique molecular identifiers had been added to the TCR beta cDNA libraries. Between roughly 1 and 10 million T cells gave rise to hundreds of thousands of cDNA molecules. TCRdb ran MiXCR on the PCR reads and lists one entry per CDR3 protein. Here the sample spans around 770,000 distinct CDR3 sequences, roughly 50% being singletons. With respect to this clonotype: Its antigen remains unknown.

The genes are TRBV6-1 and TRBJ2-1; 10 bases map to TRBD2. The sequence was obtained from a girl aged 10-17 years with multiple sclerosis. The material sequenced was blood. In nucleotides, the CDR3 is TGTGCCAGCAGTAAGCGGGAGGGCCGATTCAATGAGCAGTTCTTC. It is translated as CASSKREGRFNEQFF.